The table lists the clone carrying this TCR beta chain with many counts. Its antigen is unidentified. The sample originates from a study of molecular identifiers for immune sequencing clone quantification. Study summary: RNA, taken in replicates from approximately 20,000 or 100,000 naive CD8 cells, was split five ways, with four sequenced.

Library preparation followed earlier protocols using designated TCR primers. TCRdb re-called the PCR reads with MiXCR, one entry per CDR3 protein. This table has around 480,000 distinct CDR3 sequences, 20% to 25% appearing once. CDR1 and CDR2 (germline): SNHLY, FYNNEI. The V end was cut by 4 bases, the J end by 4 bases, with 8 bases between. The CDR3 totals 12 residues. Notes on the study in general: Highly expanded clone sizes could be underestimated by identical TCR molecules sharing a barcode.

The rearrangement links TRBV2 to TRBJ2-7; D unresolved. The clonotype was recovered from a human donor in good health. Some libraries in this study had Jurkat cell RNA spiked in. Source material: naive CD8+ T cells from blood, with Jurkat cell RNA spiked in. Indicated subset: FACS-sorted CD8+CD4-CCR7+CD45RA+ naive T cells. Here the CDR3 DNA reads TGTGCCAGCAGTGTAGTGGGGTACGAGCAGTACTTC. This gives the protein CASSVVGYEQYF.